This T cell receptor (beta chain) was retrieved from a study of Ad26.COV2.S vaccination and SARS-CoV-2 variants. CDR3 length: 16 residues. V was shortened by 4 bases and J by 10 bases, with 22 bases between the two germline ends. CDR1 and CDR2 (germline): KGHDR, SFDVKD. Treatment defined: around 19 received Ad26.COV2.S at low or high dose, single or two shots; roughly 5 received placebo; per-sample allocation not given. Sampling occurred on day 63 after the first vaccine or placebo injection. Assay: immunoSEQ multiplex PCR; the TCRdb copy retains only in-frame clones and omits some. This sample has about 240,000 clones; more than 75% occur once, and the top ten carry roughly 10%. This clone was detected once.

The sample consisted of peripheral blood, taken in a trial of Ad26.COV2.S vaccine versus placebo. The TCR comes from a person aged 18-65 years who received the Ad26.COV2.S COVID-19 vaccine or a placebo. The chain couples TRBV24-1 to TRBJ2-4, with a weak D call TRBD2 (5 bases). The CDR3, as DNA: TGTGCCACCAGTGACTCCCGGGAAAACGGACCAAGGATTCAGTACTTC. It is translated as CATSDSRENGPRIQYF.